These 32 T cell receptor beta chains were sequenced from one sample in a study of graft-versus-host responses after intestinal transplantation. The authors processed graft tissue to release intraepithelial and lamina propria lymphocytes. Using immunoSEQ multiplex PCR, the repertoire was profiled, and TCRdb retains in-frame clones only, with some absent. The sample records approximately 63,000 clones, about nine tenths being singletons. Sequencing used ileum tissue, obtained roughly 390 days after transplant. These TCRs come from a human patient who received an intestinal transplant, so some T cells may come from the graft donor.

The chain has TRBV6-5 and TRBJ1-5; TRBD1 might be the D (6 bases). Trimming left V 5 bases short and J 6 bases short, with 11 bases between. Germline-derived CDR1 and CDR2 are MNHEY and SVGAGI. The CDR3 sequence is 13 residues long. In DNA form, the CDR3 reads TGTGCCAGCAGTAGCAAAGGGGGTCAGCCCCAGCATTTT. Translated, it gives CASSSKGGQPQHF.

The chain recombines TRBV5-1 with TRBJ2-7; D is possibly TRBD1 (5 bases). The CDR3 is made up of 12 amino acids. Germline CDR1 is SGHRS and CDR2 is YFSETQ. The V end was cut by 7 bases, the J end by 5 bases, with 13 bases between. The CDR3 sequence: CASSRALDEQYF. CDR3 in DNA: TGCGCCAGCTCCAGGGCTCTCGACGAGCAGTACTTC. Looking up the rest from reference TRBV5-1 and TRBJ2-7 gives the full variable domain: KAGVTQTPRYLIKTRGQQVTLSCSPISGHRSVSWYQQTPGQGLQFLFEYFSETQRNKGNFPGRFSGRQFSNSRSEMNVSTLELGDSALYLCASSRALDEQYFGPGTRLTVT.

The chain couples TRBV9 to TRBJ2-7, with a possible D match to TRBD2 (6 bases). Germline V CDR1 and CDR2: SGDLS, YYNGEE. The CDR3 is 16 residues long. Trimming cost V 2 bases and J 3 bases, with 18 bases left between them. Here the CDR3 reads CASSVDLGGLIYEQYF. CDR3 in DNA: TGTGCCAGCAGCGTGGACCTGGGAGGTTTGATCTACGAGCAGTACTTC.

This chain connects TRBV4-1 to TRBJ1-2; a weak D match, TRBD1 (5 bases). There are 17 residues in the CDR3. The V gene lost 4 bases and the J gene lost 0 bases, with 18 bases spanning the gap. Germline loops: CDR1 MGHRA, CDR2 YSYEKL. CDR3 residues: CASSPKRQILANYGYTF. The CDR3 DNA sequence: TGCGCCAGCAGCCCTAAACGACAGATTTTGGCTAACTATGGCTACACCTTC.

The chain uses TRBV10-3 and TRBJ2-1; D call uncertain. The V and J ends lost 7 bases and 9 bases respectively, with 19 bases between them. Germline lookup yields CDR1 ENHRY and CDR2 SYGVKD. This CDR3 is 14 amino acids long. The CDR3 spells CAITPALDESEQFF. CDR3 DNA: TGTGCCATCACGCCGGCCCTAGACGAGAGTGAGCAGTTCTTC.

A remark on this clone: Other DNA sequences in the same sample also yield this CDR3. The CDR3 sequence: CATTTSSSYNEQFF. The CDR3, as DNA: TGTGCCACCACGACTTCGAGTTCCTACAATGAGCAGTTCTTC. V usage is TRBV15 and J usage is TRBJ2-1; D is ambiguous. The CDR3 runs 14 residues. Germline V CDR1 and CDR2: LNHNV, YYDKDF (reference sequence). Trimming took 7 bases from V and 1 from J, leaving 11 bases between them.

The V gene is TRBV2, the J gene TRBJ2-7; 8 bases line up with TRBD2. V gave up 3 bases and J gave up 0 bases; unmatched junction bases: 4. This CDR3 contains 15 residues. From germline, CDR1 is SNHLY and CDR2 FYNNEI. The CDR3 is CASSEGGGSSYEQYF. The DNA for the CDR3 is TGTGCCAGCAGTGAGGGCGGGGGGTCCTCCTACGAGCAGTACTTC.

This clone was found once. The chain is built from TRBV19 and TRBJ2-5; D tentatively fits TRBD1 or TRBD2 (5 bases each). CDR1 is LNHDA, CDR2 SQIVND, per germline (reference sequence). Trimming shortened V by 4 bases and J by 6 bases, and 9 bases separated the two germline ends. This CDR3 spans 12 amino acids. CDR3 DNA: TGTGCCAGTAGTAGGACGGGACAGACCCAGTACTTC. The encoded protein is CASSRTGQTQYF.

The chain recombines TRBV7-2 with TRBJ2-7; 8 bases map to TRBD2. Germline CDR1 SGHTA, CDR2 FQGNSA. V lost 5 bases, J lost 2 bases, and 11 bases stayed unmatched. CDR3 length: 16 amino acids. The CDR3 loop reads CASSPRSGSSTYEQYF. The CDR3 DNA is TGTGCCAGCAGCCCCCGGAGCGGGAGCTCTACCTACGAGCAGTACTTC.

The chain has TRBV28 and TRBJ1-3; 7 bases align to TRBD1. Germline V lookup: CDR1 MDHEN, CDR2 SYDVKM. With 2 bases clipped from V and 2 bases from J, the junction kept 12 bases outside the gene matches. The CDR3 extends over 18 amino acids. The CDR3 protein is CASSLRTTGKGPGNTIYF. In DNA, the CDR3 is TGTGCCAGCAGTTTACGGACGACAGGGAAAGGGCCTGGAAACACCATATATTTT.

The chain employs TRBV5-5 and TRBJ2-3; the D is unclear. V lost 2 bases and J lost 0, with 10 bases in between. This CDR3 has 15 residues. CDR1 SGHKS and CDR2 YYEKEE come from the germline V gene (reference sequence). The CDR3 sequence is CASSFQAASTDTQYF. CDR3 bases: TGTGCCAGCAGCTTCCAGGCAGCGAGCACAGATACGCAGTATTTT.

A few counts support this clone. The genes are TRBV4-1 and TRBJ1-4; D perhaps matches TRBD1 (5 bases). CDR1 is MGHRA, CDR2 YSYEKL, per germline. The CDR3 is made up of 14 amino acids. V was cut by 3 bases and J by 7 bases, with 12 bases left in between. The CDR3 loop is CASSHFQGFEKLFF. DNA for the CDR3: TGCGCCAGCAGCCATTTTCAGGGATTTGAAAAACTGTTTTTT.

The chain combines TRBV6-5 with TRBJ1-2; 12 nucleotides match TRBD1. CDR3 length: 15 residues. V lost 4 bases and J lost 7; bases outside the gene matches: 7. Germline-derived CDR1 and CDR2 are MNHEY and SVGAGI. The CDR3 DNA follows: TGTGCCAGCAGTTGGGGACAGGGGGCCTCTATTGGCTACACCTTC. This translates into CASSWGQGASIGYTF.

This chain links TRBV4-1 with TRBJ2-7; D might be TRBD1 (5 bases). Trimming removed 2 bases from V and 6 bases from J, with 17 bases in between. CDR1 is MGHRA and CDR2 is YSYEKL in the germline V gene. The length of the CDR3 is 15 residues. The CDR3 loop reads CASSQQDSQVSEQYF. CDR3 nucleotides: TGCGCCAGCAGCCAACAAGACTCACAGGTCTCCGAGCAGTACTTC.

Details on this clone: The junction departs from germline at one end; a sequencing error may be responsible. The rearrangement joins TRBV5-1 to TRBJ1-6, with TRBD1 matching over 8 bases. The CDR3 has 14 amino acids. Germline values: CDR1 SGHRS, CDR2 YFSETQ. CDR3 residues: CACSLQGAGSPLHF. The CDR3 coding sequence is TGCGCCTGCAGCTTGCAGGGGGCCGGCTCACCCCTCCACTTT.

This chain uses TRBV4-3 with TRBJ2-7, with a weak D call TRBD2 (6 bases). The germline V and J ends were trimmed by 0 bases and 2 bases, with 11 bases remaining between them. Per germline, CDR1 LGHNA and CDR2 YSLEER. CDR3 length: 15 amino acids. In DNA form, the CDR3 reads TGCGCCAGCAGCCAAGATCGGCGACTAGCCTACGAGCAGTACTTC. Residues: CASSQDRRLAYEQYF.

V usage is TRBV6-6 and J usage is TRBJ2-1; 9 positions agree with TRBD1. CDR1 and CDR2 (germline): MNHNY, SVGAGI (reference sequence). V was pared by 5 bases and J by 0 bases, with 2 bases of the junction left unmatched. This CDR3 is 15 amino acids long. Here the CDR3 reads CASSGTGLSYNEQFF. CDR3 nucleotide sequence: TGTGCCAGCAGTGGGACAGGGCTCTCCTACAATGAGCAGTTCTTC.

The count of this clone is one. The chain carries TRBV6-1 and TRBJ2-7; D perhaps matches TRBD1 (6 bases). There are 13 residues in the CDR3. V was trimmed by 6 bases and J by 4 bases, leaving 13 bases between them. The V gene's germline CDR1 is MNHNS and CDR2 SASEGT. CDR3 residues: CASREQGSYEQYF. The DNA for the CDR3 is TGTGCCAGCAGAGAACAGGGTTCGTACGAGCAGTACTTC.

The genes are TRBV7-8 and TRBJ1-5; D gene uncertain. V lost 5 bases, J lost 0 bases, and 8 bases lay in between. The CDR3 runs 14 residues. Germline V gene sequence: CDR1 SGHVS, CDR2 FQNEAQ. The CDR3 protein is CASSDIYSNQPQHF. The CDR3 DNA reads as TGTGCCAGCAGCGATATATATAGCAATCAGCCCCAGCATTTT.

A single count supports this clone. J is TRBJ2-3 and V is TRBV2; TRBD2 aligns across 9 bases. After removal of 5 bases from V and 11 bases from J, the junction contained 8 bases not matched to a gene. Germline V lookup: CDR1 SNHLY, CDR2 FYNNEI. The CDR3 extends over 13 amino acids. CDR3 nucleotide sequence: TGTGCCAGCAGTTGGGGACTAGCAGGTGGGCAGTATTTT. Protein: CASSWGLAGGQYF.

The chain employs TRBV18 and TRBJ2-2; D is possibly TRBD1 (6 bases). Germline CDR1 and CDR2: KGHSH and LQKENI. This CDR3 region has 19 residues. Trimming removed 0 bases from V and 0 bases from J, with 17 bases in between. CDR3 in DNA: TGTGCCAGCTCACCACCTTTACGGGACACTATCGCGAACACCGGGGAGCTGTTTTTT. It specifies CASSPPLRDTIANTGELFF.

This clone was observed a handful of times. The gene calls are TRBV20-1 and TRBJ2-3; D is unresolved. Per germline, CDR1 DFQATT and CDR2 SNEGSKA (reference sequence). The CDR3 runs 11 residues. Trimming took 0 bases from V and 8 from J, leaving 6 bases between them. The CDR3 nucleotides are TGCAGTGCTAGAGATCGCGGTACGCAGTATTTT. Translating it yields CSARDRGTQYF.

The V call is TRBV19, the J call TRBJ2-5; no reliable D call. The better agreement between TRBJ2-7 and the DNA end casts doubt on the J call. Per the germline V gene, CDR1 is LNHDA and CDR2 is SQIVND (reference sequence). The CDR3 contains 9 residues. The CDR3 here is CASTHEQYF. CDR3 nucleotide sequence: TGTGCCAGTACCCACGAGCAGTACTTC.

The chain combines TRBV7-3 with TRBJ1-6, with unresolved D. The CDR3 totals 13 residues. Trimming took off 0 bases at V and 10 bases at J, with 7 bases between the two ends. The V gene's germline CDR1 is SGHTA and CDR2 FQGTGA. The CDR3 nucleotides are TGTGCCAGCAGCTTAACGGTGCAATCACCCCTCCACTTT. Its protein is CASSLTVQSPLHF.

The rearrangement links TRBV21-1 to TRBJ2-7. TRBV21-1 is a pseudogene segment. The CDR3 has 13 amino acids. CDR3 protein: CASRRQHPYEQYF. The DNA for the CDR3 is TGTGCCAGCAGGCGTCAGCACCCCTACGAGCAGTACTTC.

The rearrangement uses TRBV2 and TRBJ2-7, with TRBD2 as a possible D gene (6 bases). From germline, CDR1 is SNHLY and CDR2 FYNNEI. V lost 3 bases and J 2 bases, leaving 11 bases between the germline ends. The CDR3 covers 14 residues. CDR3 bases: TGTGCCAGCAGTGATCAGAAGCGGGCCTACGAGCAGTACTTC. It is translated as CASSDQKRAYEQYF.

This chain connects TRBV7-9 to TRBJ2-5; D gene uncertain. This CDR3 comprises 15 residues. CDR1 and CDR2 from the germline V gene are SEHNR and FQNEAQ (reference sequence). Trimming cost V 1 base and J 1 base, with 10 bases left between them. CDR3 loop: CASSLDVNPQETQYF. The DNA for the CDR3 is TGTGCCAGCAGCTTAGATGTCAACCCCCAAGAGACCCAGTACTTC.

The chain links TRBV9 to TRBJ2-7; D unclear. Germline V gene sequence: CDR1 SGDLS, CDR2 YYNGEE. V gave up 0 bases and J gave up 6 bases, with 10 bases separating them. This CDR3 spans 13 amino acids. In DNA, the CDR3 is TGTGCCAGCAGCGTAGGTGTTGGCGGCGAGCAGTACTTC. It yields the protein CASSVGVGGEQYF.

This clone appeared a few times. This chain joins TRBV9 and TRBJ2-7; TRBD2 matches at 11 bases. Trimming cost V 4 bases and J 0 bases; bases outside gene matches: 3. The CDR3 length is 15 residues. Germline lookup yields CDR1 SGDLS and CDR2 YYNGEE. The CDR3 region is CASSPTSGSSYEQYF. The CDR3 DNA follows: TGTGCCAGCAGCCCTACTAGCGGGAGCTCCTACGAGCAGTACTTC.

The rearrangement uses TRBV14 and TRBJ2-3; D is ambiguous. Germline values: CDR1 SGHDN, CDR2 FVKESK. The CDR3 contains 14 residues. Trimming pared 3 bases from V and 0 bases from J, leaving 7 bases between. CDR3 loop: CASSHMGSTDTQYF. CDR3 nucleotide sequence: TGTGCCAGCAGCCACATGGGGAGCACAGATACGCAGTATTTT.

The J gene is TRBJ2-4, the V gene TRBV15, with D tentatively TRBD2 (5 bases). The CDR3 contains 16 residues. Trimming pared 0 bases from V and 0 bases from J, leaving 9 bases between. CDR1 is LNHNV and CDR2 is YYDKDF in the germline V gene (reference sequence). CDR3 in amino acids: CATSRDRGIAKNIQYF. CDR3 sequence (DNA): TGTGCCACCAGCAGAGATCGGGGAATAGCCAAAAACATTCAGTACTTC.

The chain recombines TRBV28 with TRBJ2-3; possibly TRBD1 for D (6 bases). Germline assignment: CDR1 MDHEN and CDR2 SYDVKM. The ends were cut back, 3 bases at V and 6 bases at J, with 13 bases in the middle. The CDR3 is made up of 14 amino acids. The CDR3 reads CASSLAQRGDTQYF. The DNA for the CDR3 is TGTGCCAGCAGTTTGGCACAAAGGGGGGATACGCAGTATTTT.